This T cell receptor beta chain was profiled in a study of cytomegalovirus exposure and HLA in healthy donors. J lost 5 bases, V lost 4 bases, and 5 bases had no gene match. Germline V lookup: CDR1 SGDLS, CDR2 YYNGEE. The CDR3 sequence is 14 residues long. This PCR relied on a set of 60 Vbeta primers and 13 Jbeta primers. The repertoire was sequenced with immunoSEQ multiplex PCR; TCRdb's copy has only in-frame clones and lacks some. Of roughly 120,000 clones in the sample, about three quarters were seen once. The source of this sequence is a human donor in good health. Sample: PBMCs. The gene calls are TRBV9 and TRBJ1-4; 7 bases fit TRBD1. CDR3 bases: TGTGCCAGCAGCATGGGACAGAGGAATGAAAAACTGTTTTTT. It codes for CASSMGQRNEKLFF. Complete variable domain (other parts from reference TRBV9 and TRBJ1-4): DSGVTQTPKHLITATGQRVTLRCSPRSGDLSVYWYQQSLDQGLQFLIQYYNGEERAKGNILERFSAQQFPDLHSELNLSSLELGDSALYFCASSMGQRNEKLFFGSGTQLSVL.